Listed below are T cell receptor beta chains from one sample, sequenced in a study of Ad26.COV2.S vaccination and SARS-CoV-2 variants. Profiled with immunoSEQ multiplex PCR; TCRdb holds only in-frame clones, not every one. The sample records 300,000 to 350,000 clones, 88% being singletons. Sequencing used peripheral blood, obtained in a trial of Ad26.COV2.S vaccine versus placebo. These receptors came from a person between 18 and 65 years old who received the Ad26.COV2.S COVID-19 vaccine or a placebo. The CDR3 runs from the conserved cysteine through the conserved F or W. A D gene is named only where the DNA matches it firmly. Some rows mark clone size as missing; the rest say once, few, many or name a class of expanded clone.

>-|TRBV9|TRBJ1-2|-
CASSVGISNYGYTF
TGTGCCAGCAGCGTAGGGATTTCTAACTATGGCTACACCTTC
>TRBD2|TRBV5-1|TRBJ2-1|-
CASSPLAGLDNEQFF
TGCGCCAGCAGTCCGCTAGCGGGATTGGACAATGAGCAGTTCTTC
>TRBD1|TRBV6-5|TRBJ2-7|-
CASRRDSVSHEQYF
TGTGCCAGCAGAAGGGACAGTGTCAGCCACGAGCAGTACTTC
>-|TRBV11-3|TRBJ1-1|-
CASSLKGNTEAFF
TGTGCCAGCAGCTTAAAGGGTAACACTGAAGCTTTCTTT
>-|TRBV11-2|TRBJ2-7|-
CASSLDVWVGTYEQYF
TGTGCCAGCAGCTTAGATGTTTGGGTGGGGACCTACGAGCAGTACTTC
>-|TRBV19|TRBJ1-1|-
CASSIGVGGTEAFF
TGTGCCAGTAGTATAGGGGTGGGGGGCACTGAAGCTTTCTTT
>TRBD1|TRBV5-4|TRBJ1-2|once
CASSFGDREYGYTF
TGTGCCAGCAGCTTCGGGGACAGGGAGTATGGCTACACCTTC
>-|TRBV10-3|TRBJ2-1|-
CAISERNEQFF
TGTGCCATCAGTGAGAGGAATGAGCAGTTCTTC
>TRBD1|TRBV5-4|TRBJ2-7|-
CASSMGGQGSYEQYF
TGTGCCAGCAGCATGGGGGGACAGGGTTCCTACGAGCAGTACTTC
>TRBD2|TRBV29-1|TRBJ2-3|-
CSVERLGTSGYSTDTQYF
TGCAGCGTGGAGAGGTTGGGGACTAGCGGTTATAGCACAGATACGCAGTATTTT
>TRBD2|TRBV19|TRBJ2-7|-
CASSPGLARYEQYF
TGTGCCAGTAGTCCCGGACTAGCTCGCTACGAGCAGTACTTC
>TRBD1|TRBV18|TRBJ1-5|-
CASSPNRQGALQPQHF
TGTGCCAGCTCACCAAACAGACAGGGGGCCCTTCAGCCCCAGCATTTT
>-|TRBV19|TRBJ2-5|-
CASSIVLQETQYF
TGTGCCAGTAGTATTGTGCTCCAAGAGACCCAGTACTTC
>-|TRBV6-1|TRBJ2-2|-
CASSEGQGGTGELFF
TGTGCCAGCAGTGAAGGTCAGGGCGGCACCGGGGAGCTGTTTTTT
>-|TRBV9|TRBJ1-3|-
CASSVEPRPSSGNTIYF
TGTGCCAGCAGCGTAGAGCCCCGACCCAGCTCTGGAAACACCATATATTTT
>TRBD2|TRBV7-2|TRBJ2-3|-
CASSLEGLRSDTQYF
TGTGCCAGCAGCTTAGAGGGACTACGTTCAGATACGCAGTATTTT
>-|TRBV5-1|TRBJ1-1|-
CASSLVFGQRNTEAFF
TGCGCCAGCAGCTTGGTCTTTGGACAGAGAAACACTGAAGCTTTCTTT
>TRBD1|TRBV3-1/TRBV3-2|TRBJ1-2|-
CASSLGQIYGYTF
TGTGCCAGCAGCCTGGGACAGATATATGGCTACACCTTC
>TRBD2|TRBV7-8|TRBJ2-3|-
CASSFVGRTDTQYF
TGTGCCAGCAGCTTCGTCGGGAGGACAGATACGCAGTATTTT
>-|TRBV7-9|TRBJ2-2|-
CASSSGFRGNTGELFF
TGTGCCAGCAGCTCCGGGTTCCGTGGAAACACCGGGGAGCTGTTTTTT
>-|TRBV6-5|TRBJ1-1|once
CASSYSGATMNTEAFF
TGTGCCAGCAGTTACTCAGGGGCCACTATGAACACTGAAGCTTTCTTT
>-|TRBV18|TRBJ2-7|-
CASSPKVPPGEQYF
TGTGCCAGCTCACCCAAGGTCCCACCTGGGGAGCAGTACTTC
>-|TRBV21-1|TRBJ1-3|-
CASTPNIGNTIYF
TGTGCCAGCACCCCGAACATTGGAAACACCATATATTTT
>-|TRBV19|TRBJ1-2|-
CASSIRGNDYGYTF
TGTGCCAGTAGTATTCGGGGAAATGACTATGGCTACACCTTC
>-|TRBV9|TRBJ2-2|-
CASSHHWEENTGELFF
TGTGCCAGCAGCCATCATTGGGAGGAGAACACCGGGGAGCTGTTTTTT
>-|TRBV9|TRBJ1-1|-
CASSVEGRGNTEAFF
TGTGCCAGCAGCGTCGAGGGTCGAGGGAACACTGAAGCTTTCTTT
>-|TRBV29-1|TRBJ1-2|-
CSVDVQGGYGYTF
TGCAGCGTTGATGTGCAGGGCGGCTATGGCTACACCTTC
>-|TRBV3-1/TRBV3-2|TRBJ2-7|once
CASSQISRSYEQYF
TGTGCCAGCAGCCAAATTAGTCGATCCTACGAGCAGTACTTC
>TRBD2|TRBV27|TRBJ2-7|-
CASSSGLAGEVRYF
TGTGCCAGCAGTTCCGGACTAGCGGGAGAAGTTCGGTACTTC
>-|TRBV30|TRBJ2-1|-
CAWSRTRATGANEQFF
TGTGCCTGGAGTCGAACCCGGGCAACGGGGGCCAATGAGCAGTTCTTC
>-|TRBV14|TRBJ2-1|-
CASSQDLRVGWGSNEQFF
TGTGCCAGCAGCCAAGATCTGAGGGTCGGCTGGGGGAGTAATGAGCAGTTCTTC
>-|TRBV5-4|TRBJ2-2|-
CASSLGRGIGELFF
TGTGCCAGCAGCTTGGGCCGGGGGATCGGGGAGCTGTTTTTT
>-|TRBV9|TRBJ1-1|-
CASSGEQGIQFTEAFF
TGTGCCAGCAGCGGAGAGCAGGGGATTCAATTCACTGAAGCTTTCTTT
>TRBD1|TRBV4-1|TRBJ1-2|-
CASSQDPGGDYGYTF
TGCGCCAGCAGCCAAGATCCAGGGGGGGACTATGGCTACACCTTC
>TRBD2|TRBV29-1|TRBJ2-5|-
CSVGSGQETQYF
TGCAGCGTTGGTAGCGGGCAAGAGACCCAGTACTTC
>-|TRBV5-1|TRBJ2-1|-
CASSLHSGTQEQFF
TGCGCCAGCAGCTTGCACTCGGGTACCCAAGAGCAGTTCTTC
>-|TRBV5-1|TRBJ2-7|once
CASSPKVRDNSYEQYF
TGCGCCAGCAGCCCGAAGGTCAGGGACAACTCCTACGAGCAGTACTTC
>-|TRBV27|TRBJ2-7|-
CASSPEGRYYEQYF
TGTGCCAGCAGTCCCGAGGGGAGATACTACGAGCAGTACTTC
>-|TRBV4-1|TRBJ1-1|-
CASSQEWGAAEAFF
TGCGCCAGCAGCCAAGAGTGGGGGGCGGCTGAAGCTTTCTTT
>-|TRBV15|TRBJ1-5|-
CATSRDTAWGQPQHF
TGTGCCACCAGCAGAGATACGGCCTGGGGACAGCCCCAGCATTTT
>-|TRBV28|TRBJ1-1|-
CASSFGPPIF
TGTGCCAGCAGTTTCGGGCCCCCGATCTTT
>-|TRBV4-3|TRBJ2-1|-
CASSYTTSNEQFF
TGCGCCAGCAGCTACACTACCAGCAATGAGCAGTTCTTC
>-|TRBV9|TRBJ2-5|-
CASSETSGAQETQYF
TGTGCCAGCAGCGAGACCTCAGGGGCCCAAGAGACCCAGTACTTC
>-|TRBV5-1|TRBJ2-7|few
CASSFPSPGHEQYF
TGCGCCAGCAGCTTTCCTAGCCCCGGGCACGAGCAGTACTTC
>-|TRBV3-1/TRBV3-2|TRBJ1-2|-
CASSQDRYGGPGYTF
TGTGCCAGCAGCCAAGATAGGTACGGGGGGCCTGGCTACACCTTC
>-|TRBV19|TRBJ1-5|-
CASRTGVEPQHF
TGTGCCAGTAGAACGGGCGTAGAGCCCCAGCATTTT
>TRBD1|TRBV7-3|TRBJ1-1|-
CASSFEGANTEAFF
TGTGCCAGCAGCTTCGAGGGGGCCAACACTGAAGCTTTCTTT
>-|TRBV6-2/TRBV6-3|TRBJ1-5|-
CASSYPKGFSNQPQHF
TGTGCCAGCAGTTACCCGAAGGGGTTTAGCAATCAGCCCCAGCATTTT
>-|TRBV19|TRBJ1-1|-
CASSMEGYTEAFF
TGTGCCAGTAGTATGGAGGGGTACACTGAAGCTTTCTTT
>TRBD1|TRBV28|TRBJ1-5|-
CASRNTGDFGNQPQHF
TGTGCCAGCAGGAACACAGGGGACTTCGGGAATCAGCCCCAGCATTTT
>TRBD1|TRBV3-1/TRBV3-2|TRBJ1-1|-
CASSQVSRPRDRGTEAFF
TGTGCCAGCAGCCAAGTTTCACGGCCGAGGGACAGGGGCACTGAAGCTTTCTTT
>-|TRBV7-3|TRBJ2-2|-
CASSHKNTGELFF
TGTGCCAGCAGCCATAAAAACACCGGGGAGCTGTTTTTT
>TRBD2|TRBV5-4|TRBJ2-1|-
CASSLGGLAGRNEQFF
TGTGCCAGCAGCTTGGGTGGACTAGCGGGGAGGAATGAGCAGTTCTTC
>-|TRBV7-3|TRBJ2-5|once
CASSKYREETQYF
TGTGCCAGCAGCAAATACAGAGAAGAGACCCAGTACTTC